This is a list of T cell receptor beta chains from one sample in a study of beta chain features in type 1 diabetes. The table came from immunoSEQ multiplex PCR; TCRdb's copy has only in-frame clones and leaves some out. This sample has about 740,000 clones, with around 15% found just once. Material for sequencing was naive CD4+ T cells from blood. The receptors come from a man aged 18-30 years with type 1 diabetes. Both conserved end residues are trimmed from each CDR3.

CDR3 length	J gene	V gene	CDR3 protein
12	TRBJ1-1	TRBV29-1	SVGKILMNTEAF
12	TRBJ2-3	TRBV6-6	ASRLDPRVDTQY
12	TRBJ2-1	TRBV7-6	ASSLREGGSEQF
13	TRBJ1-5	TRBV7-9	ASSPGAGDNQPQH
14	TRBJ2-5	TRBV7-8	ASTLRQAGIQETQY
12	TRBJ2-1	TRBV6-5	ASTGQGAYNEQF
11	TRBJ1-1	TRBV29-1	SVPGTGVEKAF
11	TRBJ2-1	TRBV18	ASSVTENNEQF
11	TRBJ2-3	TRBV5-8	ASSFSRTDTQY
12	TRBJ1-5	TRBV14	ASSQTGLNQPQH
11	TRBJ1-2	TRBV13	ASSLRLGYGYT
12	TRBJ1-1	TRBV30	AWSKGQGLTEAF
11	TRBJ2-1	TRBV5-1	ASSLLDRGEQF
9	TRBJ1-2	TRBV2	ASSQSYGYT
17	TRBJ2-1	TRBV6-1	ASSEGGRDWREAYNEQF
12	TRBJ2-1	TRBV2	ASSEFRDINEQF
15	TRBJ1-2	TRBV7-9	ASSFFRTSKTGYGYT
13	TRBJ1-2	TRBV5-4	ASSPKGGHLYGYT
10	TRBJ2-2	TRBV25-1	ASSRVPGELF
15	TRBJ2-5	TRBV7-2	ASSRGKVTSGQETQY
12	TRBJ1-2	TRBV4-2	ASSQESQGVGYT
11	TRBJ1-2	TRBV29-1	SVGTMTGFGYT
12	TRBJ2-5	TRBV10-3	AISEASGQETQY
12	TRBJ2-5	TRBV2	ASSNPTTQETQY
13	TRBJ1-1	TRBV11-1	ASSVYRGVNTEAF
11	TRBJ2-5	TRBV29-1	SAGLAGPETQY
15	TRBJ1-2	TRBV4-1	ASSQDSRRGAIYGYT
19	TRBJ1-1	TRBV10-3	AISGPMAGGPSASQNTEAF
15	TRBJ2-1	TRBV19	ASSPPLFGGSYNEQF
12	TRBJ2-1	TRBV7-2	ASSLIQGANEQF
13	TRBJ2-5	TRBV5-1	ASSSSGTNQETQY
12	TRBJ1-6	TRBV19	ASSIGQGASPLH
14	TRBJ1-1	TRBV4-1	ASSQAGTGRFTEAF
13	TRBJ2-7	TRBV7-8	ASSLGTAIRYEQY
11	TRBJ1-1	TRBV15	ATVEGMNTEAF
12	TRBJ1-1	TRBV2	ASALGLSNTEAF
10	TRBJ1-1	TRBV29-1	SEGHKGTEAF
12	TRBJ2-7	TRBV5-1	ASSLDQGLVEQY
15	TRBJ1-6	TRBV29-1	SVVRAWKGRYNSPLH
12	TRBJ2-1	TRBV5-1	ASSGLADYNEQF
14	TRBJ2-5	TRBV7-6	ASSRQAAVVQETQY
13	TRBJ2-7	TRBV7-3	ASSSPGQGLYEQY
14	TRBJ2-1	TRBV18	ASSSNSPSSYNEQF
10	TRBJ1-2	TRBV6-5	ASRKRNYGYT
14	TRBJ1-2	TRBV7-9	ASSSHLRAAAYGYT
12	TRBJ2-7	TRBV18	ASSQGQGASEQY
11	TRBJ1-2	TRBV10-3	AISADRGYGYT
10	TRBJ1-1	TRBV30	AWSTMFAEAF
11	TRBJ1-1	TRBV7-9	ASSFLENTEAF
15	TRBJ2-2	TRBV9	ASSVDPGQGNTGELF
13	TRBJ2-1	TRBV4-1	ASSQGDHVRNEQF
10	TRBJ2-7	TRBV30	AWTATGNEQY
15	TRBJ2-5	TRBV4-2	ASSQGRVWDRLETQY
15	TRBJ1-2	TRBV18	ASSPPVSPGLNYGYT
15	TRBJ2-7	TRBV5-4	ASSLGIAGQGAYEQY
14	TRBJ2-1	TRBV7-6	ASSLLAGSSYNEQF
12	TRBJ2-5	TRBV5-1	ASSPSTGDWRQY